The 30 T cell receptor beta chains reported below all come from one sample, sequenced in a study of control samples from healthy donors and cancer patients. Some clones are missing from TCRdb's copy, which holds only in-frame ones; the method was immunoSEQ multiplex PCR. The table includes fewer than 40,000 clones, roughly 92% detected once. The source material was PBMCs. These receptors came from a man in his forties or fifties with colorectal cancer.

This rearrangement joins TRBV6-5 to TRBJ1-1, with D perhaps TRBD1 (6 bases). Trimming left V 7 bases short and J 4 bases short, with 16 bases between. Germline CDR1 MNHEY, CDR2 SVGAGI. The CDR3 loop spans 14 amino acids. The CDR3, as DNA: TGTGCCAGCACCTATGGGGGGGCCGGCACTGAAGCTTTCTTT. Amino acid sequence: CASTYGGAGTEAFF.

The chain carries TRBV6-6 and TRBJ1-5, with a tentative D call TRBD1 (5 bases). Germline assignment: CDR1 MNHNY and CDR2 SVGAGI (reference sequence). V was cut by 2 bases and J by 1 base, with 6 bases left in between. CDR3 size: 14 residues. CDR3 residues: CASSYRTSNQPQHF. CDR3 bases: TGTGCCAGCAGTTACCGGACAAGCAATCAGCCCCAGCATTTT.

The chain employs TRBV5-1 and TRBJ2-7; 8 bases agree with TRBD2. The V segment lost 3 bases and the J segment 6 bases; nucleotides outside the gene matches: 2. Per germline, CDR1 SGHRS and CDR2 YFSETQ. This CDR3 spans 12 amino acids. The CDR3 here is CASSSREGEQYF. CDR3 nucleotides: TGCGCCAGCAGCTCTCGGGAGGGCGAGCAGTACTTC.

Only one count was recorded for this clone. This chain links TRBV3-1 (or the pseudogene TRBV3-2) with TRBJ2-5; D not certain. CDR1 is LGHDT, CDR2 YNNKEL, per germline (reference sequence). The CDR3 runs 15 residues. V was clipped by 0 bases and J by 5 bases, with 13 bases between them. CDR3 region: CASSQDPSAPETQYF. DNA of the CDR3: TGTGCCAGCAGCCAAGATCCTTCCGCGCCGGAGACCCAGTACTTC.

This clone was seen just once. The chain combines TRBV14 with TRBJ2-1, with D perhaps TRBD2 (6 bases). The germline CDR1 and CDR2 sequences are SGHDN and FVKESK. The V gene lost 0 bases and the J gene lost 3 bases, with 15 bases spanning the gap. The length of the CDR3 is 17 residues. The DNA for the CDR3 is TGTGCCAGCAGCCAAGAACAAGGCCGGGGGATCTACAATGAGCAGTTCTTC. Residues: CASSQEQGRGIYNEQFF.

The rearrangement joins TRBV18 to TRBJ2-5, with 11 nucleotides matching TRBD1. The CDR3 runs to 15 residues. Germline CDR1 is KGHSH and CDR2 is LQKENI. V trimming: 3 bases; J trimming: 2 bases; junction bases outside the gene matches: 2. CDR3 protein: CASSPGDRGQETQYF. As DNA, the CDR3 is TGTGCCAGCTCACCGGGGGACAGGGGGCAAGAGACCCAGTACTTC.

The CDR3 DNA reads TGCAGTGCTAGTTCAATCCTAGGGTTTGGCTACACCTTC. Encoded protein: CSASSILGFGYTF. The V gene is TRBV20-1, the J gene TRBJ1-2; no reliable D call. The CDR3 runs to 13 residues. Per the germline V gene, CDR1 is DFQATT and CDR2 is SNEGSKA (reference sequence). With 3 bases removed from V and 7 bases from J, the gap between germline ends came to 15 bases.

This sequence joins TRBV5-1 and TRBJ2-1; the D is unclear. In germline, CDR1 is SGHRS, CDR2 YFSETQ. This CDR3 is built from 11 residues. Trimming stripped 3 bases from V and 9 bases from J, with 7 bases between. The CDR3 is CASSYKTEQFF. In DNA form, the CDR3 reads TGCGCCAGCAGCTATAAAACTGAGCAGTTCTTC.

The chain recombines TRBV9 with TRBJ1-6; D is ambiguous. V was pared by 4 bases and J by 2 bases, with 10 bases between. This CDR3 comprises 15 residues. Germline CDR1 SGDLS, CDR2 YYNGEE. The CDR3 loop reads CASSPTDTYNSPLHF. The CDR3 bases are TGTGCCAGCAGCCCGACTGATACCTATAATTCACCCCTCCACTTT.

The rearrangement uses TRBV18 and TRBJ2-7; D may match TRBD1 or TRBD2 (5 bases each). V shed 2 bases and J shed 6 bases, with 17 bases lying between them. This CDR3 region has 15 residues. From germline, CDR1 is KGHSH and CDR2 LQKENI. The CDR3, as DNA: TGTGCCAGCTCACCAGCAGGGACGGTCCTGGGCGAGCAGTACTTC. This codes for CASSPAGTVLGEQYF.

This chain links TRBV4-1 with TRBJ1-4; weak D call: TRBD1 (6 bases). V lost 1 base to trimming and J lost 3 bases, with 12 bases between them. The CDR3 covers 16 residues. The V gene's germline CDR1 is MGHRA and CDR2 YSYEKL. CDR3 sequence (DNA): TGCGCCAGCAGCCAAGGGACAGACGTAGCTAATGAAAAACTGTTTTTT. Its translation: CASSQGTDVANEKLFF.

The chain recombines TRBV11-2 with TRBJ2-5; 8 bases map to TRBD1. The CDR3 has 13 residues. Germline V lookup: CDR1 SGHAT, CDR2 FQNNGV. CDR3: CAWGRGPSETQYF. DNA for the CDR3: TGTGCTTGGGGCAGGGGGCCGTCGGAGACCCAGTACTTC.

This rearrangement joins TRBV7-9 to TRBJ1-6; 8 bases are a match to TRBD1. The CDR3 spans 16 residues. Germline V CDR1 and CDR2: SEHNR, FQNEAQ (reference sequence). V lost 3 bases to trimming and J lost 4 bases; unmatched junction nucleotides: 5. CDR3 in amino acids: CASSFGQGFYNSPLHF. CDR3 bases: TGTGCCAGCAGCTTTGGACAGGGATTTTATAATTCACCCCTCCACTTT. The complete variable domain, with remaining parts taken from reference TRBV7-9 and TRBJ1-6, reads DTGVSQNPRHKITKRGQNVTFRCDPISEHNRLYWYRQTLGQGPEFLTYFQNEAQLEKSRLLSDRFSAERPKGSFSTLEIQRTEQGDSAMYLCASSFGQGFYNSPLHFGNGTRLTVT.

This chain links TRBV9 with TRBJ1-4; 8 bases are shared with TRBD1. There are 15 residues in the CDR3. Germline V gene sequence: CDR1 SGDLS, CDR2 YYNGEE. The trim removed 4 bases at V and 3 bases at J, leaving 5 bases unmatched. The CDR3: CASSPQGAPNEKLFF. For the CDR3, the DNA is TGTGCCAGCAGCCCCCAGGGGGCACCTAATGAAAAACTGTTTTTT.

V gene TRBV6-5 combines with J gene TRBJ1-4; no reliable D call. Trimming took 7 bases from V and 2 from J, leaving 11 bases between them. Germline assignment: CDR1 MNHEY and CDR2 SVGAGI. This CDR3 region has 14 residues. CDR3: CASTPDGTNEKLFF. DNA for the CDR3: TGTGCCAGCACCCCCGATGGGACTAATGAAAAACTGTTTTTT.

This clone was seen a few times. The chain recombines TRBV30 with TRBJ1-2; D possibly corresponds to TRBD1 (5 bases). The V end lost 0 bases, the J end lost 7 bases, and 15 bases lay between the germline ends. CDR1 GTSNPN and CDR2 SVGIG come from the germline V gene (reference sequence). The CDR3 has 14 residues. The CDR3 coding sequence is TGTGCCTGGAGTGTACTGGCCGGGAGGGGTGGCTACACCTTC. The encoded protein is CAWSVLAGRGGYTF.

In DNA form, the CDR3 reads TGTGCCAGCAGCCAAGATCCCGGCAGCGGCTACACCTTC. This sequence encodes CASSQDPGSGYTF. The gene calls are TRBV3-1 (or the pseudogene TRBV3-2) and TRBJ1-2, with unresolved D. V lost 0 bases to trimming and J lost 8 bases, with 10 bases between them. This CDR3 contains 13 residues. Germline V gene data show CDR1 as LGHDT and CDR2 as YNNKEL (reference sequence).

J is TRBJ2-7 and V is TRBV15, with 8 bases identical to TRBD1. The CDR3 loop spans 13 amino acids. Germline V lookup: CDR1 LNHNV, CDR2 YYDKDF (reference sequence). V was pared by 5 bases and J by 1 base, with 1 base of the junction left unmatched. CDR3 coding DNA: TGTGCCACCAGCCGACAGGGGTCCTACGAGCAGTACTTC. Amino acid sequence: CATSRQGSYEQYF.

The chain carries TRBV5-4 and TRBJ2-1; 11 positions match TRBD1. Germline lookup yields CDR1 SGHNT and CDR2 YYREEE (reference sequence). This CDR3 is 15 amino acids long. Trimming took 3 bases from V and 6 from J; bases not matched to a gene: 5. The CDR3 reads CASSSPGQGVNEQFF. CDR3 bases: TGTGCCAGCAGCTCCCCGGGACAGGGGGTCAATGAGCAGTTCTTC.

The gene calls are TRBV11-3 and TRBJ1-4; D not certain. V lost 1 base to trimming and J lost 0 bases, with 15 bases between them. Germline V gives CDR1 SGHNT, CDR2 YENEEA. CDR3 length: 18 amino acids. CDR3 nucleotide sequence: TGTGCCAGCAGCTTAGTATACGGAACCCTGACAACTAATGAAAAACTGTTTTTT. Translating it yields CASSLVYGTLTTNEKLFF.

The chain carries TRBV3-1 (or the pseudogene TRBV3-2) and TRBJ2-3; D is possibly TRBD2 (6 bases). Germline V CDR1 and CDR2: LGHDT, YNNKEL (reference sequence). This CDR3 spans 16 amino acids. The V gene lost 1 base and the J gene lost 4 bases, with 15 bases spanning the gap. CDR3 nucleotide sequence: TGTGCCAGCAGCCAAGTACCCCCTAGCGCGGCAGATACGCAGTATTTT. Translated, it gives CASSQVPPSAADTQYF.

In nucleotides, the CDR3 is TGTGCCAGCAGCGAAGGACTAGCGGGGCTCAATGAGCAGTTCTTC. Its protein is CASSEGLAGLNEQFF. The rearrangement uses TRBV5-4 and TRBJ2-1, with 12 positions matching TRBD2. V lost 4 bases and J lost 6; bases outside the gene matches: 5. CDR1 and CDR2 (germline): SGHNT, YYREEE (reference sequence). The CDR3 spans 15 residues.

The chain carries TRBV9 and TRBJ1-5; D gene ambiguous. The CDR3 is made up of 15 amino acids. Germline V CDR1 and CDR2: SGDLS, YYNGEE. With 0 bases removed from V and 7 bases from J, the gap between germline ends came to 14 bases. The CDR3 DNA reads TGTGCCAGCAGCGTAGGAGGCCTCTCGATACAGCCCCAGCATTTT. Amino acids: CASSVGGLSIQPQHF.

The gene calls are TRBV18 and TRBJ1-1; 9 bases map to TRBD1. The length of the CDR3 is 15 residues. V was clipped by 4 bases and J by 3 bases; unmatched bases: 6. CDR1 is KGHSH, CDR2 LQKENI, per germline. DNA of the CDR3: TGTGCCAGCTCACAGAACACAGGGGGCGACACTGAAGCTTTCTTT. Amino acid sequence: CASSQNTGGDTEAFF.

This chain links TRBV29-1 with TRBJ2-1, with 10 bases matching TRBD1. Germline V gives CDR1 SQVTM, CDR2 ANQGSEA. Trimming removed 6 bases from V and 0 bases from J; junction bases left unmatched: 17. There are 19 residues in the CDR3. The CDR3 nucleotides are TGCAGCGTCACAACTACCCCGGGACAGGGGACTTCCTCCTACAATGAGCAGTTCTTC. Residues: CSVTTTPGQGTSSYNEQFF.

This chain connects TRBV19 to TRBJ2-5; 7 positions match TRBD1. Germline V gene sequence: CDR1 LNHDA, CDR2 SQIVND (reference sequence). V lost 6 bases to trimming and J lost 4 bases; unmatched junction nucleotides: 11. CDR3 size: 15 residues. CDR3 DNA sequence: TGTGCCAGTAGCCACCCGGGACAGACGCGAGAGACCCAGTACTTC. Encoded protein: CASSHPGQTRETQYF.

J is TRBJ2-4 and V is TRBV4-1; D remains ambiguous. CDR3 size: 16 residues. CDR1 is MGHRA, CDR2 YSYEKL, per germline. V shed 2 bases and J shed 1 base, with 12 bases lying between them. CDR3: CASSQNPTAAKNIQYF. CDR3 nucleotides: TGCGCCAGCAGCCAAAACCCGACGGCTGCCAAAAACATTCAGTACTTC.

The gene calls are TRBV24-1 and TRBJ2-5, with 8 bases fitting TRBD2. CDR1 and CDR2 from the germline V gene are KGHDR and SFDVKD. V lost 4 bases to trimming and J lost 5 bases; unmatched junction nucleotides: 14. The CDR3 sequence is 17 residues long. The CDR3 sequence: CATSDPGRGRGAETQYF. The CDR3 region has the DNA TGTGCCACCAGTGACCCCGGGCGCGGGCGGGGGGCGGAGACCCAGTACTTC.

The CDR3 loop is CASSSAGTGLYEQYF. Here the CDR3 DNA reads TGTGCCAGCAGTTCAGCCGGGACAGGGCTCTACGAGCAGTACTTC. The chain links TRBV11-2 to TRBJ2-7, with 9 bases lining up with TRBD1. The CDR3 spans 15 residues. Germline loops: CDR1 SGHAT, CDR2 FQNNGV. J was trimmed by 3 bases and V by 6 bases; bases with no gene match: 9.

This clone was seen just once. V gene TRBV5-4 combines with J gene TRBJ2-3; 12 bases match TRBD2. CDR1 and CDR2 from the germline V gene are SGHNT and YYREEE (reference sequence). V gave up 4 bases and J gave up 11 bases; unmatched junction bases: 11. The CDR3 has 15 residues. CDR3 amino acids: CASSPQLAGGFRQYF. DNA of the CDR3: TGTGCCAGCAGCCCCCAGCTAGCGGGGGGGTTTAGGCAGTATTTT.